This T cell receptor beta chain emerged from a study of T-cell memory formation after mild COVID-19. Study-level information: Clustering of TCRs was largely donor specific. The study, taken as a whole, reports: Researchers report contracting CD4+ clones mostly in CM and EM, with CD8+ clones in EMRA. There was a balanced CD4/CD8 profile in clones contracting day 15 to 85, and later expanders leaned CD4+.

Germline values: CDR1 DFQATT, CDR2 SNEGSKA (reference sequence). The length of the CDR3 is 13 residues. Trimming took off 6 bases at V and 1 base at J, with 9 bases between the two ends. As for this clonotype: What it binds is unknown.

From the 5' RACE reads, TCRdb called clonotypes with MiXCR, one entry per CDR3 protein. The repertoire holds 550,000 to 700,000 distinct CDR3 sequences, roughly 17% seen once, with about 7.5% in the top ten. The V and J genes are TRBV20-1 and TRBJ2-2; D call uncertain. The clonotype comes from an adult woman who had mild COVID-19 (a few samples of this study predate the infection). Cell type and time point are not known. Input material: PBMCs or a T cell subset sorted from them (not recorded which). CDR3 DNA sequence: TGCAGTGCGAGGTTTCGGAACACCGGGGAGCTGTTTTTT. Its protein is CSARFRNTGELFF.